This TCR beta chain is from a study of T cell repertoires in cytomegalovirus infection. Study context: Public TCR beta signatures were indicative of both CMV infection and a matching HLA type. Study-wide points: CMV-specific HLA-C-restricted TCR beta clonotypes dominated the ex vivo response.

There are many counts of this clonotype. Its specificity is unknown. The germline CDR1 and CDR2 sequences are MNHEY and SVGAGI. The CDR3 length is 17 residues. Trimming cost V 0 bases and J 0 bases, with 14 bases left between them. TCRdb fed the reads into MiXCR, producing one record per CDR3 protein. The profile shows 150,000 to 200,000 distinct CDR3 sequences, roughly a fifth of them singletons. Sequences were obtained from PBMCs. The chain has TRBV6-5 and TRBJ1-1; a weak D match, TRBD1 (5 bases). The sequence was collected from a human donor in good health (CMV status not recorded). Some clones in this sample may be carry-over from other donors' samples. CDR3 amino acids: CASSYSTAGQLNTEAFF. CDR3 sequence (DNA): TGTGCCAGCAGTTACTCGACGGCGGGGCAGCTGAACACTGAAGCTTTCTTT.